The present T cell receptor (beta chain) was sequenced within a study of response to subunit inactivated influenza vaccine (dated by TCRdb to the late 2010s). General notes on the study: To follow how T cells responded to a trivalent subunit inactivated influenza vaccine, the researchers relied on deep quantitative profiling of the T cell receptor repertoire.

Study-wide conclusions, independent of this receptor: The authors suggested that each seasonal influenza vaccination may recruit only a limited number of new T cells.

Turning to this clonotype: The antigen it binds to is not known. Base-call qualities are not available, and no considerably larger clone is one nucleotide away.

At the junction V is shortened by 1 base and J by 6 bases, with 2 bases in between. The CDR3 has 10 amino acids, counting the end cysteine and phenylalanine. Only CDR3 DNA remains: 30 bases, in frame from the first base. According to the germline V gene (reference sequence), CDR1 reads DFQATT and CDR2 reads SNEGSKA. Library preparation was by RT-PCR. Sequencer: Illumina HiSeq 2500. TCRdb redid the processing of the public reads, applying fastp at Q25 and MiXCR, and retained in-frame beta chains. Each entry is one CDR3 protein sequence, shown with its most common DNA and genes. Counted in this sample were around 480,000 distinct CDR3 sequences; 16% of them appeared once. The ten largest clones take up less than 4% of the sample.

Sequenced here: CD4+ T cells sorted from PBMCs, sampled roughly 24 months after vaccination. The chain links TRBV20-1 with TRBJ2-3, with no reliable assignment of the D segment. The sequence derives from a man aged 50 to 69 who received an inactivated influenza vaccine. Donor details come from another sample of the same person, matched by shared clones. CDR3 protein: CSARGDTQYF. The sequenced DNA: TGCAGTGCTAGAGGCGATACGCAGTATTTT.